Listed here are 18 T cell receptor beta chains from one sample, sequenced in a study of blood T cells in healthy people across ages. Primed by a sample-barcoded 5' primer and a J-beta primer mix, a second PCR proceeded for about 6 to 11 cycles. TCRdb called the 5' RACE reads again in MiXCR, with one record for every CDR3 protein. The data show 1.5 million to 2 million distinct CDR3 sequences, roughly 32% seen once. Sequencing was performed on blood. The receptor set was obtained from a woman in her 30s in good health.

This chain connects TRBV25-1 to TRBJ2-1; D call uncertain. CDR3 length: 11 amino acids. Trimming shortened V by 1 base and J by 9 bases, and 4 bases separated the two germline ends. The germline CDR1 and CDR2 sequences are MGHDK and SYGVNS. CDR3 amino acids: CASSELGEQFF. CDR3 DNA: TGTGCCAGCAGTGAATTGGGTGAGCAGTTCTTC.

This chain connects TRBV7-2 to TRBJ2-3; TRBD2 agrees at 14 bases. The CDR3 spans 17 residues. Germline-derived CDR1 and CDR2 are SGHTA and FQGNSA. The V gene end was trimmed by 5 bases and the J gene end by 5 bases; junction bases not matched to a gene: 9. The CDR3 nucleotides read TGTGCCAGCAGCGAAGGGACTAGCGGGAGTCGTAGAGATACGCAGTATTTT. The encoded protein is CASSEGTSGSRRDTQYF.

The chain links TRBV20-1 to TRBJ1-5; unclear D gene. Trimming shortened V by 1 base and J by 0 bases, and 7 bases separated the two germline ends. From germline, CDR1 is DFQATT and CDR2 SNEGSKA (reference sequence). This CDR3 is built from 14 residues. CDR3 protein: CSARGSNSNQPQHF. CDR3 in DNA: TGCAGTGCTAGAGGGTCAAATAGCAATCAGCCCCAGCATTTT.

V is TRBV4-1 and J is TRBJ1-1; possibly TRBD1 for D (6 bases). The germline V gene has CDR1 MGHRA and CDR2 YSYEKL. This CDR3 comprises 17 residues. The V and J ends lost 5 bases and 7 bases respectively, with 26 bases between them. CDR3 bases: TGCGCCAGCAGCGCTTTCGGTCCAGGGGTCAATCCCGGTGAAGCTTTCTTT. It is translated as CASSAFGPGVNPGEAFF.

The chain has TRBV10-3 and TRBJ2-1; 14 nucleotides line up with TRBD2. This CDR3 is built from 19 residues. The junction had 11 bases not matched to a gene; V was cut back by 4 bases and J by 3 bases. Germline CDR1 ENHRY, CDR2 SYGVKD. The CDR3 is CAISGGLAGDDRIYNEQFF. Here the CDR3 DNA reads TGTGCCATCAGTGGGGGACTAGCGGGGGATGACAGGATCTACAATGAGCAGTTCTTC.

For the CDR3, the DNA is TGCGCCAGCAGCTTAACACAGGACGAGCAGTACTTC. Its translation: CASSLTQDEQYF. V usage is TRBV5-1 and J usage is TRBJ2-7; the D gene is possibly TRBD1 (5 bases). The CDR3 loop spans 12 amino acids. Trimming left V 2 bases short and J 5 bases short, with 8 bases between. Germline V lookup: CDR1 SGHRS, CDR2 YFSETQ.

The sample holds a few counts of this clonotype. The genes are TRBV12-3 or TRBV12-4 and TRBJ2-7; perhaps D is TRBD1 or TRBD2 (5 bases each). The CDR3 covers 12 residues. Trimming pared 3 bases from V and 5 bases from J, leaving 8 bases between. CDR3: CASSLGVHEQYF. The CDR3 nucleotides are TGTGCCAGCAGTTTGGGGGTTCACGAGCAGTACTTC.

This clonotype was counted a few times. J is TRBJ2-7 and V is TRBV29-1; D may be TRBD2 (6 bases). Germline CDR1 reads SQVTM; CDR2 reads ANQGSEA. The CDR3 spans 13 residues. V was cut by 4 bases and J by 0 bases, with 10 bases left in between. CDR3 protein: CSVGGTVSYEQYF. In nucleotides, the CDR3 is TGCAGCGTTGGCGGGACCGTCTCCTACGAGCAGTACTTC.

This clonotype appeared a few times. CDR3 amino acids: CASGVRGNEQYF. The CDR3 nucleotides read TGTGCCAGCGGCGTGCGGGGAAACGAGCAGTACTTC. The chain couples TRBV6-1 to TRBJ2-7; tentative D call: TRBD2 (6 bases). CDR3 length equals 12 residues. Trimming stripped 8 bases from V and 5 bases from J, with 13 bases between. Germline V gives CDR1 MNHNS, CDR2 SASEGT.

The chain has TRBV27 and TRBJ2-7, with D perhaps matching TRBD1 (5 bases). Trimming left V 2 bases short and J 0 bases short, with 11 bases between. The length of the CDR3 is 15 residues. Germline assignment: CDR1 MNHEY and CDR2 SMNVEV (reference sequence). Here the CDR3 DNA reads TGTGCCAGCAGTTTACAGGGTGATGTCTCCTACGAGCAGTACTTC. It translates to CASSLQGDVSYEQYF.

As concerns this clonotype: The junction and the germline gene differ at one end; a read error may be behind it. The rearrangement joins TRBV7-6 to TRBJ2-3; D is ambiguous. This CDR3 has 15 amino acids. The germline V gene encodes CDR1 SGHVS and CDR2 FNYEAQ. In DNA, the CDR3 is TGTGCCGGCAGCCCCACCGGGTCTCGCACAGATACGCAGTATTTT. Protein sequence: CAGSPTGSRTDTQYF.

The genes are TRBV20-1 and TRBJ2-5; 10 nucleotides align to TRBD2. V was pared by 0 bases and J by 2 bases, with 15 bases of the junction left unmatched. Per germline, CDR1 DFQATT and CDR2 SNEGSKA (reference sequence). This CDR3 region has 19 residues. Written as DNA, the CDR3 is TGCAGTGCTAGAGATGAACTAGCGGGACTCCCTAGGCGGCAAGAGACCCAGTACTTC. This codes for CSARDELAGLPRRQETQYF.

There are many counts of this clonotype. The rearrangement uses TRBV27 and TRBJ2-7; 9 bases are shared with TRBD1. V dropped 6 bases and J dropped 4; count of bases not matched to a gene: 4. Germline V CDR1 and CDR2: MNHEY, SMNVEV (reference sequence). The CDR3 contains 13 residues. CDR3 coding DNA: TGTGCCAGCAGCTGGGGACAGGGATACGAGCAGTACTTC. Its translation is CASSWGQGYEQYF.

J is TRBJ2-1 and V is TRBV6-6; the D gene is possibly TRBD2 (5 bases). Germline V gene lookup returns CDR1 MNHNY and CDR2 SVGAGI (reference sequence). The CDR3 spans 14 residues. V was trimmed by 0 bases and J by 5 bases, leaving 8 bases between them. The CDR3 DNA reads as TGTGCCAGCAGTTACTCGGGAGTTAACAATGAGCAGTTCTTC. Encoded protein: CASSYSGVNNEQFF.

This clonotype was found a few times. The chain employs TRBV6-2 or TRBV6-3 and TRBJ2-3; 10 bases match TRBD2. This CDR3 has 14 residues. Unmatched junction bases numbered 6, after V lost 3 bases and J lost 9 bases. The V gene's germline CDR1 is MNHEY and CDR2 SVGEGT. Here the CDR3 DNA reads TGTGCCAGCAGTTATGTAGCGGGGGGCCAGACGCAGTATTTT. Encoded protein: CASSYVAGGQTQYF.

As for this clonotype: Mismatch with germline at one junction end may stem from a read error. The chain uses TRBV11-3 and TRBJ2-7, with TRBD2 identical over 7 bases. The CDR3 spans 14 residues. Germline values: CDR1 SGHNT, CDR2 YENEEA. The CDR3 here is CASSSGGSSYVQYF. As DNA, the CDR3 is TGTGCCAGCAGTTCCGGGGGGTCCTCCTACGTGCAGTACTTC.

The J gene is TRBJ1-1, the V gene TRBV5-1, with 10 bases that match TRBD1. V lost 4 bases and J lost 5; bases outside the gene matches: 11. Germline V gives CDR1 SGHRS, CDR2 YFSETQ. This CDR3 is built from 16 residues. The CDR3 protein is CASSRTTGTGVTEAFF. CDR3 bases: TGCGCCAGCAGCAGGACCACCGGGACAGGGGTGACTGAAGCTTTCTTT.

This clonotype was found many times. The CDR3 DNA reads TGTGCCAGCAGTCCCCTAGGCCAGGCCCTTGGACAGCTCCAACAAGAGACCCAGTACTTC. This encodes CASSPLGQALGQLQQETQYF. The chain has TRBV27 and TRBJ2-5, with D tentatively TRBD1 (6 bases). The V gene's germline CDR1 is MNHEY and CDR2 SMNVEV (reference sequence). The CDR3 extends over 20 amino acids. V shed 5 bases and J shed 2 bases, with 30 bases lying between them.